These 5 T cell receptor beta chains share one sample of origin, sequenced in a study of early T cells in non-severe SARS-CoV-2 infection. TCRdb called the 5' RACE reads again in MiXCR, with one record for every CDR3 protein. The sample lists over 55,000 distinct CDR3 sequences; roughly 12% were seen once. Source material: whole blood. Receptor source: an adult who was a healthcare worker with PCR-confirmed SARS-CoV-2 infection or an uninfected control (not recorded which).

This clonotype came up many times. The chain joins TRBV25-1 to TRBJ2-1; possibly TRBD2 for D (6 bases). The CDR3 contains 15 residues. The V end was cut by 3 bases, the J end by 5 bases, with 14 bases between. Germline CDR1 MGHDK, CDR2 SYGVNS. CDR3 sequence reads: CASSDWASENNEQFF. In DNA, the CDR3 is TGTGCCAGCAGTGATTGGGCTAGCGAAAACAATGAGCAGTTCTTC.

CDR3 nucleotide sequence: TGTGCCAGCAGTTTTAGCGGGAGGGGCACAGATACGCAGTATTTT. Residues: CASSFSGRGTDTQYF. The rearrangement uses TRBV27 and TRBJ2-3, with 11 nucleotides matching TRBD2. This CDR3 contains 15 residues. Germline V CDR1 and CDR2: MNHEY, SMNVEV (reference sequence). V shed 3 bases, J shed 1 base, and the junction held 0 bases outside the gene matches.

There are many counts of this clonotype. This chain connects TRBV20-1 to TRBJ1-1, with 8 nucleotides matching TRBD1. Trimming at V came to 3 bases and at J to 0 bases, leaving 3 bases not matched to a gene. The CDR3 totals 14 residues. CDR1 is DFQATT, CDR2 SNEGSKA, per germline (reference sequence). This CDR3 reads CSARKTGVNTEAFF. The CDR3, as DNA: TGCAGTGCTAGGAAGACAGGGGTGAACACTGAAGCTTTCTTT.

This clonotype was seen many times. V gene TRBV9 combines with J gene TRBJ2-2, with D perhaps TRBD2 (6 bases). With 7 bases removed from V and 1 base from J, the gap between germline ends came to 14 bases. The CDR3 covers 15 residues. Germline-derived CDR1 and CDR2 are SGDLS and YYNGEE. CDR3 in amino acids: CASAPGTWNTGELFF. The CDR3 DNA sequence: TGTGCCAGCGCCCCGGGGACTTGGAACACCGGGGAGCTGTTTTTT.

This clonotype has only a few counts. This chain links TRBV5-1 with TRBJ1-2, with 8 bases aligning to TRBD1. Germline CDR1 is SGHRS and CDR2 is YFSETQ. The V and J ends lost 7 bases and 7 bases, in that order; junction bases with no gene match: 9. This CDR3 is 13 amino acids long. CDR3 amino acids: CASQPGDRFGYTF. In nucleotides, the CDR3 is TGCGCCAGCCAACCCGGGGACAGGTTTGGCTACACCTTC.